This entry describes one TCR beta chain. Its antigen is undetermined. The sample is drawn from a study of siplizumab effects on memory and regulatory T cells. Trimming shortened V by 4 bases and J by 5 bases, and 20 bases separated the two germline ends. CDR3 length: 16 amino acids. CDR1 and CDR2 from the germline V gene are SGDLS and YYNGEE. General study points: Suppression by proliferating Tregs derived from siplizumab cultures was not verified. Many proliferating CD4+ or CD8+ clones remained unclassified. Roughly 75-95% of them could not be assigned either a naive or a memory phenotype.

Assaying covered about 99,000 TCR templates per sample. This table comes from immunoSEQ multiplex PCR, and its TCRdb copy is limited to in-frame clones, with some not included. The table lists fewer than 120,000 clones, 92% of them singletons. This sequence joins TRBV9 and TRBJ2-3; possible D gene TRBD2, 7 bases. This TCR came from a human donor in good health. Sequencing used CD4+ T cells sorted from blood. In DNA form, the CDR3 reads TGTGCCAGCAGCTCCTCCACGGGGGGCGAGGTAGATACGCAGTATTTT. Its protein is CASSSSTGGEVDTQYF.